This T cell receptor beta chain was recorded in a study of blood T cells in healthy people across ages. The second PCR ran roughly 6 to 12 cycles with a sample-barcoded 5' primer and J-beta primers. In TCRdb, the 5' RACE reads were re-called with MiXCR into one record per CDR3 protein. The sample includes 920,000 or so distinct CDR3 sequences, more than 40% seen only once; the top ten take over 15%. Looked up from germline, CDR1 is KGHSY and CDR2 is FQNENV. This CDR3 has 13 residues. V shed 3 bases and J shed 2 bases, with 8 bases lying between them. What was sequenced was blood. The source is a woman between 55 and 75 years old in good health. This chain connects TRBV16 to TRBJ2-7; D gene unclear. The CDR3, as DNA: TGTGCCAGCAGCCAGTCGGCGACCTACGAGCAGTACTTC. Protein product: CASSQSATYEQYF.